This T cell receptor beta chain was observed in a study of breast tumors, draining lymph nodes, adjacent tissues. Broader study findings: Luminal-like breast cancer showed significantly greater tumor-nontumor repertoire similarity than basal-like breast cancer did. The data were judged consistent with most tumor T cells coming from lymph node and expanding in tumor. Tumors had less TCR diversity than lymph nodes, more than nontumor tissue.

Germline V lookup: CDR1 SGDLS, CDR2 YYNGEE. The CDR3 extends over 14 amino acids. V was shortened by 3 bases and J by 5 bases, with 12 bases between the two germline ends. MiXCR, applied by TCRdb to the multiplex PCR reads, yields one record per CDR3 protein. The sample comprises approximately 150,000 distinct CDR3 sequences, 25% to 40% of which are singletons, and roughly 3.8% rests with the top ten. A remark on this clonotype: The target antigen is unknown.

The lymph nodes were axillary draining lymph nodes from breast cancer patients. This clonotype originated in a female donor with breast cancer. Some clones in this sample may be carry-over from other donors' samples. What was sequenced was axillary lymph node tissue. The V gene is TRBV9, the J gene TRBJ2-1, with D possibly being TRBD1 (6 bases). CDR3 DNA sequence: TGTGCCAGCAGCGCCCACAGGGACCACAATGAGCAGTTCTTC. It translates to CASSAHRDHNEQFF.